The sample holds one count of the clone carrying this TCR beta chain. The antigen remains undetermined. Isolated RNA was reverse transcribed into cDNA used as the sequencing template. The data were produced by immunoSEQ multiplex PCR, yet TCRdb's version contains in-frame clones alone and is incomplete. This table has 120,000 or so clones, roughly 69% appearing once. The data were obtained in a study of CD8+ T cells in alopecia areata. V lost 3 bases to trimming and J lost 6 bases, with 11 bases between them. The CDR3 is 14 residues long. Germline values: CDR1 PRHDT, CDR2 FYEKMQ (reference sequence). Overall study findings and caveats: Researchers reported that TCR sharing among patients proved less clear than in mice, possibly HLA-linked.

This TCR came from a human donor in good health. Sequenced sample: CD4+ T cells sorted from blood. The chain combines TRBV13 with TRBJ1-4; D gene uncertain. CDR3 amino acids: CASSFNSGYEKLFF. CDR3 bases: TGTGCCAGCAGCTTCAACTCGGGGTATGAAAAACTGTTTTTT.